Sequencing of this TCR beta chain was carried out in a study of regulatory T cells in long-lasting Graves disease. Findings and caveats of the study: New patients shared fewer public clonotypes (approximately 1,000) than persistent patients did (around 3,000).

Library construction for TCR beta used iRepertoire HTBI primers and Arm-PCR of CDR3 regions. MiXCR, run by TCRdb on the multiplex PCR reads, gives a single entry per CDR3 protein. The table shows hundreds of thousands of distinct CDR3 sequences, with about 12% occurring only once. Time point indicated: newly diagnosed GD, antithyroid drugs for less than 3 months. Following extraction of RNA from PBMCs, that RNA was used to make the TCR library. CDR1 MNHNS and CDR2 SASEGT come from the germline V gene. The CDR3 consists of 13 residues. The J segment lost 16 bases and the V segment lost 1 base, leaving 7 bases of the junction unmatched. There are many counts of this clonotype. Its cognate antigen is unknown. This sample was shared with a second study, whose subject was T cells in Graves' hyperthyroidism and ophthalmopathy. That paper states: No ophthalmopathy progression within 18 months constituted stable Graves' hyperthyroidism.

This clonotype was sampled from a young woman with Graves disease. Sequenced material: peripheral blood mononuclear cells (PBMCs), taken at new diagnosis, from a patient treated with antithyroid drugs. This chain connects TRBV6-1 to TRBJ1-6; TRBD1 agrees at 7 bases. The CDR3 DNA follows: TGTGCCAGCAGTGAAGTCCGGACAGGCGGACTCCACTTT. Encoded protein: CASSEVRTGGLHF.